This TCR beta chain was recorded in a study of OX40 agonist ivuxolimab in advanced cancers. This CDR3 is 14 amino acids long. Germline V gives CDR1 LGHNA, CDR2 YNFKEQ. V gave up 4 bases and J gave up 1 base, with 10 bases separating them. Clones were sequenced by immunoSEQ multiplex PCR, and TCRdb holds only the in-frame ones, with some missing. The sample lists 100,000 or so clones; approximately 90% were seen once. The specimen comprised CD4+ or CD8+ T cells sorted from blood, sampled in a trial of the OX40 agonist ivuxolimab. This TCR was sampled from an adult with an advanced solid tumor such as melanoma, head and neck, liver or kidney cancer. This chain connects TRBV4-2 to TRBJ1-1; possibly TRBD1 for D (6 bases). The CDR3 DNA sequence: TGTGCCAGCAGCCTTAGACAGGAGAACACTGAAGCTTTCTTT. Amino acid sequence: CASSLRQENTEAFF.